This section outlines one T cell receptor beta chain sequence together with its context. The specificity of this receptor is unknown. No base quality values were provided; no much bigger clone lies one nucleotide off. The sample originates from a study of CD8+CD57+ T cells in acquired aplastic anemia (dated by TCRdb to between 2017 and 2018). Looking at the study overall: DNA extracted from sorted CD4+ and CD8+ cells had a mean of around 3 ug, with a range of about 0.19 to 27.4 ug. A CD8+CD57+ expansion meant a frequency higher than the mean frequency seen in healthy subjects.

What the work shows at the level of the full study, not this receptor alone: Patients and healthy controls showed no significant difference in CD8+ Simpson's diversity (P=0.060). Over 25 CD8+ CDR3 sequences were found in both patients and controls but appeared to be highly expressed in patients and within the immunodominant clones of the patients.

The patients picked for sequencing were ones in whom flow cytometry had shown an expansion of CD8+CD57+ cells. Severe acquired aplastic anemia was diagnosed in all patients according to International Study of Aplastic Anemia and Agranulocytosis and Camitta criteria. No therapy had been received by the patients at the time of blood sampling. TCR repertoires of sorted CD4+ and CD8+ blood T cells from severe aplastic anemia patients and healthy subjects were deep-sequenced in the study. Patients were enrolled in the USA under clinicaltrials.gov protocols 00001620, 01623167, 00001397, 00071045, 00081523 and 00961064. Ficoll-Paque density gradient centrifugation was used to isolate peripheral blood mononuclear cells. CD4+ and CD8+ T cells were sorted by FACS or magnetic beads before DNA extraction. Genomic DNA served as template for TCR beta VDJ combination and CDR3 sequence profiling. An Illumina HiSeq 2000 was the platform used for TCR repertoire sequencing. The study's processing was this. Repertoires were assessed using TRBV/TRBJ rearrangement plots, CDR3 size and DJ length profiles, and Simpson's diversity index. Whichever DNA sequence was most abundant in the deep sequencing data was defined as the immunodominant clone. CDR3 amino acid sequences were screened for sharing across subjects and were compared with published repertoires and the VDJdb database. In-frame beta chains were kept once TCRdb had trimmed the public reads at Q25 with fastp and called clones with MiXCR. Rows matching on CDR3 protein sequence are summarized as one entry with the most common DNA and genes. The V and J calls come from TCRdb's annotation, not from the publication. Present in this sample are hundreds of thousands of distinct CDR3 sequences, approximately 79% of which were seen just once. The top ten clonotypes cover approximately 40% of the sample.

CDR1 KGHDR and CDR2 SFDVKD were looked up in the germline V gene. Measured from the cysteine to the phenylalanine, the CDR3 is 13 residues long. CDR3 DNA only is kept here, 39 bases in frame from base 1. Sequencing used sorted CD4+, CD8+, or CD8+CD57+ T cells (not recorded which) from PBMCs. This receptor chain uses TRBV24-1 and TRBJ2-2; the D gene is possibly TRBD2, with 6 bases matching. This sequence originates from a human donor with aplastic anemia. The DNA is TGTTTAAACGGGGGTTGGGACACCGGGGAGCTGTTTTTT. It translates to CLNGGWDTGELFF.